This TCR beta chain was captured in a study of blood T cell repertoires in COVID-19. Study as a whole: There were acute and convalescent COVID-19 samples, and they came from the United States, Italy and Spain.

Germline-derived CDR1 and CDR2 are SGHVS and FQNEAQ. The CDR3 is made up of 15 amino acids. Deletions cut 5 bases from V and 1 base from J, with 12 bases between. In Seattle, patients joined the study during active infection and were tracked longitudinally. Per the original methods: Nucleated cell counts were estimated from reference gene primer amplification. This table comes from immunoSEQ multiplex PCR, and its TCRdb copy is limited to in-frame clones, with some not included. D and trimming were read from the DNA, whereas the V and J calls and clone size are those reported in that table. The sample has 250,000 or so clones, 90% seen once.

The clonotype comes from a young man with COVID-19, enrolled during active disease. The sequencing sample was made of peripheral blood. The chain recombines TRBV7-8 with TRBJ1-5, with D maybe TRBD1 (5 bases). The CDR3 sequence is CASSPRQLSNQPQHF. CDR3 nucleotide sequence: TGTGCCAGCAGCCCCAGACAGTTAAGCAATCAGCCCCAGCATTTT.